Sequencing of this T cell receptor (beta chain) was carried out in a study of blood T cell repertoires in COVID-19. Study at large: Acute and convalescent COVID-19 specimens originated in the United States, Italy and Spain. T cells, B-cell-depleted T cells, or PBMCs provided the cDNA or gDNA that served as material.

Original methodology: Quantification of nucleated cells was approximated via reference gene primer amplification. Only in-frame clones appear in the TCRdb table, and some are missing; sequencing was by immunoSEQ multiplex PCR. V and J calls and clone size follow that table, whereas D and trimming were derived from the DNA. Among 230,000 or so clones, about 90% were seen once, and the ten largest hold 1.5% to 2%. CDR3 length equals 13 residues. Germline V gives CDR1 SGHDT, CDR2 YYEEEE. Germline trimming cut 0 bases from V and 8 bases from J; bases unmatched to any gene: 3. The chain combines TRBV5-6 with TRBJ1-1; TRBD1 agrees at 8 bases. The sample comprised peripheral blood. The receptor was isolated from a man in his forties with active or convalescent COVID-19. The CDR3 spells CASSLAWTGEAFF. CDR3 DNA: TGTGCCAGCAGCTTGGCCTGGACAGGGGAAGCTTTCTTT.